This T cell receptor (beta chain) was profiled in a study of monozygotic twins with inflammatory bowel disease. CDR3 length equals 16 residues. Per the germline V gene, CDR1 is SGHVS and CDR2 is FQNEAQ. TCRdb reprocessed the 5' RACE reads and keeps a single row for each CDR3 protein, giving no DNA. The repertoire shows 300,000 to 400,000 distinct CDR3 sequences; the top ten hold 2.5% to 3%. The TCR comes from a human donor with ulcerative colitis or Crohn's disease, or a healthy co-twin of an affected twin (not recorded which). What was sequenced was blood. The chain links TRBV7-8 to TRBJ2-1; the TCRdb call, TRBD2, lacks DNA for checking. This CDR3 reads CASIPYTSGGYNEQFF.